A single sample gave rise to the 11 T cell receptor beta chains below, sequenced in a study of blood T cell repertoires in COVID-19. Profiled with immunoSEQ multiplex PCR; TCRdb holds only in-frame clones, not every one. Of a few hundred thousand clones listed, around 85% were seen once; the top ten hold about 4.3%. Sample: PBMCs or T cells enriched from blood (not recorded which). These receptors all stem from a woman in her twenties or thirties who had recovered from COVID-19.

This clone occurred once. This chain uses TRBV11-3 with TRBJ2-7; tentative D call: TRBD1 (6 bases). Germline CDR1 and CDR2: SGHNT and YENEEA. Between the trimmed V and J ends, which lost 0 bases and 5 bases, there was a span of 14 bases. The CDR3 covers 15 residues. The CDR3 coding sequence is TGTGCCAGCAGCTTAGATCCCACAGGGAGCCACGAGCAGTACTTC. Translation: CASSLDPTGSHEQYF.

This clone was detected only once. V is TRBV15 and J is TRBJ2-7, with 7 bases lining up with TRBD2. This CDR3 contains 12 residues. Trimming removed 8 bases from V and 7 bases from J; junction bases left unmatched: 8. The germline CDR1 and CDR2 sequences are LNHNV and YYDKDF (reference sequence). In nucleotides, the CDR3 is TGTGCCACCTCCGGGACTACCTCAGAGCAGTACTTC. As protein: CATSGTTSEQYF.

V is TRBV10-2 and J is TRBJ2-3; 8 bases map to TRBD2. CDR3 size: 13 residues. Germline CDR1 is WSHSY and CDR2 is SAAADI. With V trimmed by 6 bases and J by 3 bases, 2 bases remained unmatched. In DNA, the CDR3 is TGCGCCAGCAGCGGGGGGGCGACAGATACGCAGTATTTT. Translating gives CASSGGATDTQYF.

J is TRBJ1-3 and V is TRBV21-1; the DNA was not used to check the table's D call, TRBD1. TRBV21-1 is reported as a pseudogene. This CDR3 has 21 residues. The CDR3 protein is CASSKGTGRERFAVSGNTIYF. The CDR3 coding sequence is TGTGCCAGCAGCAAAGGGACGGGCAGGGAAAGGTTCGCCGTCTCTGGAAACACCATATATTTT.

This rearrangement joins TRBV6-5 to TRBJ2-3; D perhaps matches TRBD2 (6 bases). The length of the CDR3 is 14 residues. Germline-derived CDR1 and CDR2 are MNHEY and SVGAGI. Deletions cut 2 bases from V and 6 bases from J, with 12 bases between. CDR3 sequence reads: CASSYPPRGDTQYF. In DNA form, the CDR3 reads TGTGCCAGCAGTTACCCCCCCCGGGGGGATACGCAGTATTTT.

This clone was seen a handful of times. The chain employs TRBV6-2 or TRBV6-3 and TRBJ2-1; the match to TRBD2 covers 8 bases. The CDR3 sequence is 14 residues long. Per germline, CDR1 MNHEY and CDR2 SVGEGT. V was pared by 2 bases and J by 5 bases, with 2 bases of the junction left unmatched. CDR3 sequence (DNA): TGTGCCAGCAGTTACCGGGAGGGCCACAATGAGCAGTTCTTC. Amino acids: CASSYREGHNEQFF.

The V gene is TRBV11-2, the J gene TRBJ1-1; D is unclear. The CDR3 sequence is 13 residues long. Germline CDR1 is SGHAT and CDR2 is FQNNGV. Trimming took off 2 bases at V and 10 bases at J, with 14 bases between the two ends. CDR3: CASSLSQVVRAFF. Written as DNA, the CDR3 is TGTGCCAGCAGCTTATCGCAGGTAGTTCGAGCTTTCTTT.

The V and J genes are TRBV30 and TRBJ1-4; D remains ambiguous. Germline CDR1 reads GTSNPN; CDR2 reads SVGIG (reference sequence). The CDR3 covers 14 residues. V was shortened by 3 bases and J by 5 bases, with 13 bases between the two germline ends. The CDR3 sequence is CAWREALANEKLFF. The CDR3 DNA follows: TGTGCCTGGAGAGAGGCCTTGGCGAATGAAAAACTGTTTTTT. Looking up the rest from reference TRBV30 and TRBJ1-4 gives the full variable domain: SQTIHQWPATLVQPVGSPLSLECTVEGTSNPNLYWYRQAAGRGLQLLFYSVGIGQISSEVPQNLSASRPQDRQFILSSKKLLLSDSGFYLCAWREALANEKLFFGSGTQLSVL.

The chain links TRBV14 to TRBJ2-1, with TRBD2 as a possible D gene (5 bases). Germline V gene data show CDR1 as SGHDN and CDR2 as FVKESK. The length of the CDR3 is 14 residues. V lost 8 bases, J lost 0 bases, and 11 bases lay in between. The CDR3 DNA sequence: TGTGCCAGCTCCCAACTAGGCTCCTACAATGAGCAGTTCTTC. Its protein is CASSQLGSYNEQFF.

V and J are TRBV9 and TRBJ1-6, with D possibly matching TRBD1 (6 bases). This CDR3 contains 14 residues. V gave up 1 base and J gave up 7 bases, with 9 bases separating them. From germline, CDR1 is SGDLS and CDR2 YYNGEE. CDR3 sequence reads: CASSVTGPNSPLHF. CDR3 coding DNA: TGTGCCAGCAGCGTAACAGGGCCAAATTCACCCCTCCACTTT.

This chain uses TRBV6-5 with TRBJ2-2; D uncertain. Trimming removed 0 bases from V and 7 bases from J, with 6 bases in between. The CDR3 runs 13 residues. CDR1 is MNHEY, CDR2 SVGAGI, per germline. The CDR3 is CASSYSAGGELFF. The DNA for the CDR3 is TGTGCCAGCAGTTACTCAGCCGGCGGGGAGCTGTTTTTT.